Reported below is one T cell receptor (beta chain). Via MiXCR, TCRdb re-called the 5' RACE reads, giving one row per CDR3 protein. The table includes 350,000 or so distinct CDR3 sequences, more than 9% detected once. The data derive from a study of identical twins. The germline V gene has CDR1 LNHNV and CDR2 YYDKDF (reference sequence). CDR3 length: 17 residues. Trimming removed 2 bases from V and 2 bases from J; junction bases left unmatched: 8. These data also featured in a second study, about yellow fever vaccine responses in identical twins.

The V call is TRBV15, the J call TRBJ2-2; 7 bases are shared with TRBD1. The material sequenced was CD8+ T cells sorted from blood. The clonotype originates from a woman aged 18-29 years in good health. CDR3 loop: CATSRSGQKFNTGELFF. As DNA, the CDR3 is TGTGCCACCAGCAGATCGGGACAGAAATTTAACACCGGGGAGCTGTTTTTT.